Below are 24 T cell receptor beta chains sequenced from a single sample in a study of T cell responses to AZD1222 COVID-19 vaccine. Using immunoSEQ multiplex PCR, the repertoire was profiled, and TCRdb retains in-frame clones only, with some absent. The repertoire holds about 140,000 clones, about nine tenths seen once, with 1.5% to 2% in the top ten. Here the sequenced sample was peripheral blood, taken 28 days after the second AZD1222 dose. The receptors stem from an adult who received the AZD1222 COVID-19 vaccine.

Written as DNA, the CDR3 is TGTGCCACCAGTGACCACCGACAGGGGAGAGACAATGAGCAGTTCTTC. This sequence encodes CATSDHRQGRDNEQFF. The V gene is TRBV24-1, the J gene TRBJ2-1; the match to TRBD1 covers 8 bases. Germline V gene lookup returns CDR1 KGHDR and CDR2 SFDVKD. J gave up 5 bases and V 4 bases, and 9 bases lay outside the gene matches. The CDR3 sequence is 16 residues long.

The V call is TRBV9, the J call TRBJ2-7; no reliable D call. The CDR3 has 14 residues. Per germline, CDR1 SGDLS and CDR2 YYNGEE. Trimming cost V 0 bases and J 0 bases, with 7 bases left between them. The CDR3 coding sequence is TGTGCCAGCAGCGTAGAATGGAGCTCCTACGAGCAGTACTTC. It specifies CASSVEWSSYEQYF. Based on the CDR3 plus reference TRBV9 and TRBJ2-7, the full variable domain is DSGVTQTPKHLITATGQRVTLRCSPRSGDLSVYWYQQSLDQGLQFLIQYYNGEERAKGNILERFSAQQFPDLHSELNLSSLELGDSALYFCASSVEWSSYEQYFGPGTRLTVT.

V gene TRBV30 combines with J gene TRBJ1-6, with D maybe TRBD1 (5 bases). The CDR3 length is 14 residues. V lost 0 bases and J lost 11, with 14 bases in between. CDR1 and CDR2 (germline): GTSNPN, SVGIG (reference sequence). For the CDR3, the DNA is TGTGCCTGGAGTGTGGGGCAGGATAAGACACCCCTCCACTTT. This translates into CAWSVGQDKTPLHF.

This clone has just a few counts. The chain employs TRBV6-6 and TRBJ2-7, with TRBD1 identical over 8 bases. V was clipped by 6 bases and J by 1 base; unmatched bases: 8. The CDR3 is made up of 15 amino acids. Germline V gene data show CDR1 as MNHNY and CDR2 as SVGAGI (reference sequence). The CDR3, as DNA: TGTGCCAGCAGGGGGGACAGGCCGCTGTCCTACGAGCAGTACGTC. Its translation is CASRGDRPLSYEQYV.

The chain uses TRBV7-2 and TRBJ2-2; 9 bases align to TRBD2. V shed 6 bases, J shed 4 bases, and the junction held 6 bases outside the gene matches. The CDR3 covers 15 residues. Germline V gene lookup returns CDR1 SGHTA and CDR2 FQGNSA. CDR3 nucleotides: TGTGCCAGCAGTTTTAGCGGGAGCGGCACCGGGGAGCTGTTTTTT. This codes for CASSFSGSGTGELFF.

This CDR3 is CASSEPGRLYGYTF. CDR3 sequence (DNA): TGTGCCAGCAGCGAACCAGGTCGTCTCTATGGCTACACCTTC. J is TRBJ1-2 and V is TRBV7-9; the D is unclear. V was pared by 5 bases and J by 4 bases, with 14 bases between. This CDR3 is 14 amino acids long. Germline lookup yields CDR1 SEHNR and CDR2 FQNEAQ (reference sequence).

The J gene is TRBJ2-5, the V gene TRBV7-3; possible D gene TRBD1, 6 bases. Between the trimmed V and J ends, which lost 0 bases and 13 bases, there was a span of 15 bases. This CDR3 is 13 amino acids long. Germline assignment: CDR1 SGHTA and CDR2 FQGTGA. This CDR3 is CASSLTQDSHLYF. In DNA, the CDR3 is TGTGCCAGCAGCTTAACGCAGGACAGTCATTTGTACTTC.

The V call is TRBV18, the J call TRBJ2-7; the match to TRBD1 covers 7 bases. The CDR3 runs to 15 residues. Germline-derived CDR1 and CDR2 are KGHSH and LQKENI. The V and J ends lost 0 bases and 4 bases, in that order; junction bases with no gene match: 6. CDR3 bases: TGTGCCAGCTCACCACCACGTGACAGGGTTTACGAGCAGTACTTC. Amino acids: CASSPPRDRVYEQYF. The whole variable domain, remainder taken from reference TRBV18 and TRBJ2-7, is NAGVMQNPRHLVRRRGQEARLRCSPMKGHSHVYWYRQLPEEGLKFMVYLQKENIIDESGMPKERFSAEFPKEGPSILRIQQVVRGDSAAYFCASSPPRDRVYEQYFGPGTRLTVT.

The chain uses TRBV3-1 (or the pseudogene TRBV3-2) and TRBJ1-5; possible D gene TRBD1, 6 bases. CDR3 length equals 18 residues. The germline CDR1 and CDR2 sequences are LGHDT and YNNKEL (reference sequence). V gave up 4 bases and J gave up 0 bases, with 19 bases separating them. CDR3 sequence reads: CASSPSLGAGVSNQPQHF. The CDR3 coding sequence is TGTGCCAGCAGCCCATCCCTTGGGGCAGGGGTTAGCAATCAGCCCCAGCATTTT.

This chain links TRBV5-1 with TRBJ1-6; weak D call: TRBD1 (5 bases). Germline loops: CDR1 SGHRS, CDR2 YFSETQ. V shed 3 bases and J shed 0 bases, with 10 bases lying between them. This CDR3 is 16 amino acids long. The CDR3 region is CASSWGPSSYNSPLHF. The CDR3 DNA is TGCGCCAGCAGCTGGGGACCGAGCTCCTATAATTCACCCCTCCACTTT.

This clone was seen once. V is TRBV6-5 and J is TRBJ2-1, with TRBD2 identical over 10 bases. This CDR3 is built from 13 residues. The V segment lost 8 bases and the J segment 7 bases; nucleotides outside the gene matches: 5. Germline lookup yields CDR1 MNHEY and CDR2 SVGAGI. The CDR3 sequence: CASLAGVDNEQFF. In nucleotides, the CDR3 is TGTGCCAGCCTAGCGGGAGTGGATAATGAGCAGTTCTTC.

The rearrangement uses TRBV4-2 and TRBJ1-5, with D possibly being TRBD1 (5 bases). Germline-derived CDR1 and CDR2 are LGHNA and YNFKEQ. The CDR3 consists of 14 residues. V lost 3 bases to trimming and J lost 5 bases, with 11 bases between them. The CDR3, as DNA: TGTGCCAGCAGCCAGGGCAGGGTTGATCAGCCCCAGCATTTT. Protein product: CASSQGRVDQPQHF.

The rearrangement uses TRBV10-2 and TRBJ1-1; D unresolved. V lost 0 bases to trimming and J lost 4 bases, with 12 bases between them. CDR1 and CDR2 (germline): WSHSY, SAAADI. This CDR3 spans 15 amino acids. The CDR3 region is CASSESVTRGTEAFF. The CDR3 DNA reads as TGCGCCAGCAGTGAGTCTGTCACACGCGGCACTGAAGCTTTCTTT.

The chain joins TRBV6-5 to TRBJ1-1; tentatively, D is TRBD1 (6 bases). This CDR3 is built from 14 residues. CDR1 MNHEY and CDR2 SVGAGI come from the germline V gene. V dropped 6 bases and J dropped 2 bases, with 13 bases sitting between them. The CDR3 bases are TGTGCCAGCAGGGAGTGGACAGCCAACACTGAAGCTTTCTTT. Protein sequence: CASREWTANTEAFF.

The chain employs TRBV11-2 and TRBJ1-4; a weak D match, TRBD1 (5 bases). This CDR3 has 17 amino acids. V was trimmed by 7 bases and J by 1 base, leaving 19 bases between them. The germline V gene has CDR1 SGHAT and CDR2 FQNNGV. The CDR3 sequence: CASTSRARGGTNEKLFF. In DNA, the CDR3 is TGTGCCAGCACCTCCAGGGCCCGGGGCGGAACTAATGAAAAACTGTTTTTT.

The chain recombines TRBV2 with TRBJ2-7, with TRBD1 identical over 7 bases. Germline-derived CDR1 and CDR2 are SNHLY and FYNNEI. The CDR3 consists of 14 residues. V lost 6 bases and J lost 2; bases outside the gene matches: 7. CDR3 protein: CASRGNRGPYEQYF. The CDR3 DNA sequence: TGTGCCAGCAGGGGGAACAGGGGACCCTACGAGCAGTACTTC.

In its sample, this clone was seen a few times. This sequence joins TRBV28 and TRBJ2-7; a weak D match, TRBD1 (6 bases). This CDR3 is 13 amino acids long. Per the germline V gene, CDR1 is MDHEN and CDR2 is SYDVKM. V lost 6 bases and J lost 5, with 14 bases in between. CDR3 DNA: TGTGCCAGCAGGGGAACAGGGCGCAACGAGCAGTACTTC. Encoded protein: CASRGTGRNEQYF.

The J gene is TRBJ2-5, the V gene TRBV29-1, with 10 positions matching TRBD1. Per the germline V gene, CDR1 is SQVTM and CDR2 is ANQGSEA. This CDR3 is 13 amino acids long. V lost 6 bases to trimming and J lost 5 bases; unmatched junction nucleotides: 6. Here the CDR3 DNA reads TGCAGCGTGAGACAGGGGGCCGGGGAGACCCAGTACTTC. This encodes CSVRQGAGETQYF.

CDR3 DNA: TGCGCCAGCAGCTTGTGGGCGGGAGCCTTACGCGAATACGAGCAGTACTTC. This sequence encodes CASSLWAGALREYEQYF. This rearrangement joins TRBV5-1 to TRBJ2-7; the match to TRBD2 covers 7 bases. The CDR3 consists of 17 residues. The junction had 14 bases not matched to a gene; V was cut back by 1 base and J by 4 bases. Germline V gene sequence: CDR1 SGHRS, CDR2 YFSETQ.

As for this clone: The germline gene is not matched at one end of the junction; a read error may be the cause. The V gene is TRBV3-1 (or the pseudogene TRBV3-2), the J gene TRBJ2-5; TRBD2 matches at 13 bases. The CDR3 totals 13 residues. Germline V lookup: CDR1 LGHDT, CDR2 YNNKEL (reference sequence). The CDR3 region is CASSPKGLAGDHF. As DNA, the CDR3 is TGTGCCAGCAGCCCGAAAGGACTAGCGGGAGATCACTTC.

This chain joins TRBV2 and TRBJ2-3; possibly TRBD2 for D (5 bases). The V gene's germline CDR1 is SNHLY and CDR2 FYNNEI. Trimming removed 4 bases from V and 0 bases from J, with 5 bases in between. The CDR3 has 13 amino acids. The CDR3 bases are TGTGCCAGCAGTGGGACTAGCACAGATACGCAGTATTTT. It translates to CASSGTSTDTQYF.

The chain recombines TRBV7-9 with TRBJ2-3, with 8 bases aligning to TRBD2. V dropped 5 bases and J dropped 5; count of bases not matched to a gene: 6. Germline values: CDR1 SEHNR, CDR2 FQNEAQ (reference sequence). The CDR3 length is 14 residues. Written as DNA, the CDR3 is TGTGCCAGCAGCACCGGGGGGGCTTTAGATACGCAGTATTTT. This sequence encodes CASSTGGALDTQYF.

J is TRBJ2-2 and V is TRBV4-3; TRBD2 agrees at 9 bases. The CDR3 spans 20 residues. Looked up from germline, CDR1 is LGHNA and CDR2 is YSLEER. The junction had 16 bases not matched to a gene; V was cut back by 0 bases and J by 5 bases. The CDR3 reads CASSQEPPTSGQGGTGELFF. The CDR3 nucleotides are TGCGCCAGCAGCCAAGAACCACCGACTAGCGGTCAGGGGGGGACCGGGGAGCTGTTTTTT.

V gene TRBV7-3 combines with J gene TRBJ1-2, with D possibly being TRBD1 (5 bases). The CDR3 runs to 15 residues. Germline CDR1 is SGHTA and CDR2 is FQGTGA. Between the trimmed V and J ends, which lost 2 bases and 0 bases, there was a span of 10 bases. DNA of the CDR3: TGTGCCAGCAGCTTACTAAGACAGACTAACTATGGCTACACCTTC. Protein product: CASSLLRQTNYGYTF.